This T cell receptor beta chain is drawn from a study of cytomegalovirus exposure and HLA in healthy donors. Study outcomes and limitations: In a later analysis, donors in an Asian-associated ancestry cluster reportedly had fewer N-insertions in productive TCRs than the cohort mean.

Regarding this clone: What it recognizes is unknown. The junction does not match germline at one end; this may be a read error.

Germline V gene sequence: CDR1 SEHNR, CDR2 FQNEAQ (reference sequence). The CDR3 contains 14 residues. 60 Vbeta and 13 Jbeta primers were used in PCR. Some clones are missing from TCRdb's copy, which holds only in-frame ones; the method was immunoSEQ multiplex PCR. The sample contains 190,000 or so clones, approximately 80% of which appear only once. The origin of this receptor is a woman in her fifties or sixties in good health and CMV-seropositive. The gene calls are TRBV7-9 and TRBJ2-7; TRBD1 agrees at 11 bases. The sequenced sample consisted of PBMCs. The CDR3 loop is CSSSLGTGGYEQYF. The CDR3 DNA reads TGTTCCAGCAGCTTAGGGACAGGGGGCTACGAGCAGTACTTC. The full variable domain, in which reference TRBV7-9 and TRBJ2-7 provide the parts outside the CDR3, is DTGVSQNPRHKITKRGQNVTFRCDPISEHNRLYWYRQTLGQGPEFLTYFQNEAQLEKSRLLSDRFSAERPKGSFSTLEIQRTEQGDSAMYLCSSSLGTGGYEQYFGPGTRLTVT.